Sequencing of this T cell receptor (beta chain) was carried out in a study of T cell responses to AZD1222 COVID-19 vaccine. Broader study findings: CD4 TCRs associated with vaccination spanned spike, dominating at 160-218 and 743-854. The repertoires were collected only after the peak T cell response. Elevations in Spike-specific TCR breadth and depth followed administration of two AZD1222 doses.

A word on this clone: Its antigen is unknown.

TCRdb keeps only in-frame clones here, not all; method: immunoSEQ multiplex PCR. Here the sample spans over 150,000 clones, approximately 90% being singletons. CDR3 size: 15 residues. Germline V gives CDR1 MNHEY, CDR2 SMNVEV (reference sequence). V was trimmed by 3 bases and J by 5 bases, leaving 14 bases between them. The source material was peripheral blood, sampled on day 0 of AZD1222 vaccination. This clonotype was obtained from an adult in good health. V gene TRBV27 combines with J gene TRBJ1-5; no firm D call. In nucleotides, the CDR3 is TGTGCCAGCAGTTTGTCACAGCCACGGTATCAGCCCCAGCATTTT. Its protein product is CASSLSQPRYQPQHF.